This TCR beta chain was found in a study of cytomegalovirus exposure and HLA in healthy donors. Regarding this clone: As yet, its antigen is unknown.

Study observations and caveats: Later analysis showed most CMV-associated TCR beta chains appearing HLA-restricted. Analyzed later, association rates of TCRs varied across HLA loci, with DRB1 most and HLA-C fewest.

The PCR made use of 60 Vbeta and 13 Jbeta primers. Sequenced by immunoSEQ multiplex PCR; TCRdb stores in-frame clones only, minus some. The table records some 100,000 clones, about 68% of them present only once. Germline values: CDR1 SGHTS, CDR2 YDEGEE. The ends lost 0 bases at V and 5 bases at J; junction bases unmatched: 7. The length of the CDR3 is 15 residues. Source material: PBMCs. This chain connects TRBV5-8 to TRBJ1-1; the match to TRBD1 covers 7 bases. The sequence came from a male donor in good health and CMV-seropositive. CDR3 DNA sequence: TGTGCCAGCAGCTTGGAACAGGGGATAGAAACTGAAGCTTTCTTT. This gives the protein CASSLEQGIETEAFF.